The rows below give T cell receptor beta chains drawn from one sample of a study of shared clonotypes between healthy human individuals. The protocol was immunoSEQ multiplex PCR, while the TCRdb copy is restricted to in-frame clones and leaves out a portion. The sample lists about 2 million clones; about 95% were seen once. Sequencing used naive CD8+ T cells sorted from blood. The source of these receptors is a man between 18 and 29 years old in good health. Each CDR3 is given with its conserved first and last residue. Each record gives: CDR3 length, J gene, D gene, clone size, V gene, CDR3 DNA, CDR3 protein. D genes are given only for firm matches. Not every row has a clone size; where given, it reads once, few, many or a size class.

len: 15; j_gene: TRBJ1-1; d_gene: -; abundance: -; v_gene: TRBV29-1; CDR3nt: TGCAGCGTTGAAGATCCCCTTGGTTCGGGCACTGAAGCTTTCTTT; CDR3aa: CSVEDPLGSGTEAFF
len: 14; j_gene: TRBJ2-5; d_gene: TRBD1; abundance: -; v_gene: TRBV9; CDR3nt: TGTGCCAGCAGCCAATGGGACAGTGAAGAGACCCAGTACTTC; CDR3aa: CASSQWDSEETQYF
len: 16; j_gene: TRBJ2-2; d_gene: -; abundance: once; v_gene: TRBV4-1; CDR3nt: TGCGCCAGCAGCCAAGATTGGAGGGAGGCAACCGGGGAGCTGTTTTTT; CDR3aa: CASSQDWREATGELFF
len: 15; j_gene: TRBJ2-5; d_gene: -; abundance: -; v_gene: TRBV19; CDR3nt: TGTGCCAGTAACACAGGGACATTGGGGGTAGAGACCCAGTACTTC; CDR3aa: CASNTGTLGVETQYF
len: 16; j_gene: TRBJ2-1; d_gene: TRBD2; abundance: -; v_gene: TRBV7-9; CDR3nt: TGTGCCAGCGGCGGACTAGCGGGAGAGAACTACAATGAGCAGTTCTTC; CDR3aa: CASGGLAGENYNEQFF
len: 13; j_gene: TRBJ2-7; d_gene: TRBD1; abundance: -; v_gene: TRBV6-1; CDR3nt: TGTGCCAGCAGTGGAGGGGGCGGCTACGAGCAGTACTTC; CDR3aa: CASSGGGGYEQYF
len: 15; j_gene: TRBJ2-6; d_gene: -; abundance: -; v_gene: TRBV7-9; CDR3nt: TGTGCCAGCAGCCTGGAGTGGGGTGGGACCAACGTCCTGACTTTC; CDR3aa: CASSLEWGGTNVLTF
len: 13; j_gene: TRBJ2-7; d_gene: -; abundance: -; v_gene: TRBV29-1; CDR3nt: TGCAGCGTTGTCTCGAGAGGAGGGGACGAGCAGTACTTC; CDR3aa: CSVVSRGGDEQYF
len: 15; j_gene: TRBJ1-4; d_gene: -; abundance: -; v_gene: TRBV9; CDR3nt: TGTGCCAGCAGCGTAGGAGGGGCAACTAATGAAAAACTGTTTTTT; CDR3aa: CASSVGGATNEKLFF
len: 10; j_gene: TRBJ2-3; d_gene: -; abundance: -; v_gene: TRBV7-9; CDR3nt: TGTGCCAGCAGCATTAATACGCAGTATTTT; CDR3aa: CASSINTQYF
len: 13; j_gene: TRBJ1-2; d_gene: -; abundance: -; v_gene: TRBV10-2; CDR3nt: TGCGCCAGCAGTGAAGCATCTAACTATGGCTACACCTTC; CDR3aa: CASSEASNYGYTF
len: 14; j_gene: TRBJ2-7; d_gene: -; abundance: -; v_gene: TRBV27; CDR3nt: TGTGCCAGCAGTCCCGGGACACTAATAGATGAGCAGTACTTC; CDR3aa: CASSPGTLIDEQYF
len: 12; j_gene: TRBJ1-6; d_gene: -; abundance: -; v_gene: TRBV19; CDR3nt: TGTGCCGAAGGGCAGATCGGTTCACCCCTCCACTTT; CDR3aa: CAEGQIGSPLHF
len: 12; j_gene: TRBJ1-2; d_gene: -; abundance: -; v_gene: TRBV7-9; CDR3nt: TGTGCCAGTACTGGAACGGGCTATGGCTACACCTTC; CDR3aa: CASTGTGYGYTF
len: 13; j_gene: TRBJ2-1; d_gene: -; abundance: -; v_gene: TRBV6-5; CDR3nt: TGTGCCAGCAGCGACGTAGTGGGGAATGAGCAGTTCTTC; CDR3aa: CASSDVVGNEQFF
len: 15; j_gene: TRBJ2-3; d_gene: -; abundance: -; v_gene: TRBV19; CDR3nt: TGTGCCAGTAGTATTGGGGACTTCTCCCAAGATACGCAGTATTTT; CDR3aa: CASSIGDFSQDTQYF
len: 13; j_gene: TRBJ2-7; d_gene: -; abundance: -; v_gene: TRBV29-1; CDR3nt: TGCAGCGTACAGCTAGGGGACTCCTACGAGCAGTACTTC; CDR3aa: CSVQLGDSYEQYF
len: 15; j_gene: TRBJ2-1; d_gene: TRBD2; abundance: -; v_gene: TRBV25-1; CDR3nt: TGTGCCAGCAGTGAAGCTAGCGGGATCTACAATGAGCAGTTCTTC; CDR3aa: CASSEASGIYNEQFF
len: 13; j_gene: TRBJ2-5; d_gene: -; abundance: once; v_gene: TRBV7-9; CDR3nt: TGTGCCAGCAGCTTACTCCCCTCGGAGACCCAGTACTTC; CDR3aa: CASSLLPSETQYF
len: 15; j_gene: TRBJ2-2; d_gene: -; abundance: -; v_gene: TRBV10-1; CDR3nt: TGCGCCAGCAGTGAGTTACAGGGTGACACCGGGGAGCTGTTTTTT; CDR3aa: CASSELQGDTGELFF
len: 13; j_gene: TRBJ1-5; d_gene: -; abundance: few; v_gene: TRBV4-1; CDR3nt: TGCGCCAGCAGCCCCTTTGAGGGACAGCCCCAGCATTTT; CDR3aa: CASSPFEGQPQHF
len: 11; j_gene: TRBJ1-2; d_gene: -; abundance: once; v_gene: TRBV19; CDR3nt: TGTGCCAGTAGTATTGCGGAAGGCTACACCTTC; CDR3aa: CASSIAEGYTF
len: 16; j_gene: TRBJ1-3; d_gene: -; abundance: -; v_gene: TRBV15; CDR3nt: TGTGCCACCAGCACCCGGGACGCCAGCTCTGGAAACACCATATATTTT; CDR3aa: CATSTRDASSGNTIYF
len: 15; j_gene: TRBJ2-7; d_gene: TRBD2; abundance: -; v_gene: TRBV29-1; CDR3nt: TGCAGCGTGGGGGCGGGACTAGGGCTCTACTACGAGCAGTACTTC; CDR3aa: CSVGAGLGLYYEQYF
len: 16; j_gene: TRBJ2-2; d_gene: -; abundance: -; v_gene: TRBV5-3; CDR3nt: TGTGCCAGAAGCTTGTGGTTGCAGAATTCCACCGGGGAGCTGTTTTTT; CDR3aa: CARSLWLQNSTGELFF
len: 18; j_gene: TRBJ2-2; d_gene: TRBD1; abundance: -; v_gene: TRBV4-1; CDR3nt: TGCGCCAGCAGCCATGTCGGGGCAGGGGGTTTGAGGACCGGGGAGCTGTTTTTT; CDR3aa: CASSHVGAGGLRTGELFF
len: 16; j_gene: TRBJ2-1; d_gene: TRBD2; abundance: -; v_gene: TRBV6-6; CDR3nt: TGTGCCAGCAGTTACGTTGCGGGGGGGCGGTACAATGAGCAGTTCTTC; CDR3aa: CASSYVAGGRYNEQFF
len: 15; j_gene: TRBJ1-6; d_gene: -; abundance: -; v_gene: TRBV4-3; CDR3nt: TGCGCCAGCAGCCAAGACAGTTTTTATAATTCACCCCTCCACTTT; CDR3aa: CASSQDSFYNSPLHF
len: 17; j_gene: TRBJ2-1; d_gene: -; abundance: -; v_gene: TRBV7-7; CDR3nt: TGTGCTAGCAGCTTAGAAGGCCCCAGGGGAGGCCACAATGAGCAGTTCTTC; CDR3aa: CASSLEGPRGGHNEQFF
len: 14; j_gene: TRBJ2-1; d_gene: -; abundance: -; v_gene: TRBV7-9; CDR3nt: TGTGCCAGCAGCCTAAGACTAGGGGACAATGAGCAGTTCTTC; CDR3aa: CASSLRLGDNEQFF
len: 13; j_gene: TRBJ1-1; d_gene: -; abundance: -; v_gene: TRBV7-9; CDR3nt: TGTGCCAGCAGCTTCGGGGGAGGCACTGAAGCTTTCTTT; CDR3aa: CASSFGGGTEAFF
len: 16; j_gene: TRBJ2-3; d_gene: -; abundance: -; v_gene: TRBV4-1; CDR3nt: TGCGCCAGCAGCTTAACGGCCCCGGGAAACACAGATACGCAGTATTTT; CDR3aa: CASSLTAPGNTDTQYF
len: 16; j_gene: TRBJ2-5; d_gene: -; abundance: -; v_gene: TRBV18; CDR3nt: TGTGCCAGCTCACCATACTCCGGGACGGACAAAGAGACCCAGTACTTC; CDR3aa: CASSPYSGTDKETQYF
len: 16; j_gene: TRBJ2-1; d_gene: -; abundance: -; v_gene: TRBV6-5; CDR3nt: TGTGCCAGCAGTTACTCGGGGTACCAGGGGAAAGATGAGCAGTTCTTC; CDR3aa: CASSYSGYQGKDEQFF
len: 16; j_gene: TRBJ1-1; d_gene: TRBD1; abundance: -; v_gene: TRBV13; CDR3nt: TGTGCCAGCAGCTCTTCAAGGACAGGGATTAACACTGAAGCTTTCTTT; CDR3aa: CASSSSRTGINTEAFF
len: 15; j_gene: TRBJ2-7; d_gene: TRBD2; abundance: -; v_gene: TRBV6-1; CDR3nt: TGTGCCAGCTCGGAACCCGGGACTAACTTCTACGAGCAGTACTTC; CDR3aa: CASSEPGTNFYEQYF
len: 15; j_gene: TRBJ1-1; d_gene: -; abundance: -; v_gene: TRBV14; CDR3nt: TGTGCCAGCAGCCAAGTTACAGGGATGAGTGGTGAAGCTTTCTTT; CDR3aa: CASSQVTGMSGEAFF
len: 15; j_gene: TRBJ1-3; d_gene: -; abundance: once; v_gene: TRBV29-1; CDR3nt: TGCAGCGTTGAAGACGGAATTCTCTCTGGAAACACCATATATTTT; CDR3aa: CSVEDGILSGNTIYF
len: 16; j_gene: TRBJ2-7; d_gene: -; abundance: -; v_gene: TRBV5-6; CDR3nt: TGTGCCAGCAGCCCGACCGAGGCCGAGCGACCCTACGAGCAGTACTTC; CDR3aa: CASSPTEAERPYEQYF
len: 16; j_gene: TRBJ2-7; d_gene: -; abundance: -; v_gene: TRBV4-2; CDR3nt: TGTGCCAGCAGCCTTCAAACAGGAGATAGCTCCTACGAGCAGTACTTC; CDR3aa: CASSLQTGDSSYEQYF
len: 14; j_gene: TRBJ2-7; d_gene: -; abundance: -; v_gene: TRBV4-3; CDR3nt: TGCGCCAGCAGCCCGTGGGGCGGAGCCTACGAGCAGTACTTC; CDR3aa: CASSPWGGAYEQYF
len: 13; j_gene: TRBJ2-7; d_gene: -; abundance: -; v_gene: TRBV4-3; CDR3nt: TGCGCCAGCAGCGGGCTAGTAGGGTACGAGCAGTACTTC; CDR3aa: CASSGLVGYEQYF
len: 16; j_gene: TRBJ2-3; d_gene: -; abundance: -; v_gene: TRBV5-4; CDR3nt: TGTGCCAGCAGCTTGGAAGGGCAGGGGATCGCAGATACGCAGTATTTT; CDR3aa: CASSLEGQGIADTQYF
len: 14; j_gene: TRBJ2-2; d_gene: -; abundance: -; v_gene: TRBV27; CDR3nt: TGTGCCAGCAGTCCTTTAGCGAACACCGGGGAGCTGTTTTTT; CDR3aa: CASSPLANTGELFF
len: 14; j_gene: TRBJ2-7; d_gene: TRBD1; abundance: -; v_gene: TRBV19; CDR3nt: TGTGCCAGTAGTGTTACAGGGGGCATCTACGAGCAGTACTTC; CDR3aa: CASSVTGGIYEQYF
len: 17; j_gene: TRBJ1-1; d_gene: TRBD1; abundance: -; v_gene: TRBV7-9; CDR3nt: TGTGCCAGCAGTCCACCCGCCTGGGGACAGGAGAACACTGAAGCTTTCTTT; CDR3aa: CASSPPAWGQENTEAFF
len: 14; j_gene: TRBJ1-1; d_gene: TRBD1; abundance: -; v_gene: TRBV9; CDR3nt: TGTGCCAGCAGCCGGACAGGGCCAAACACTGAAGCTTTCTTT; CDR3aa: CASSRTGPNTEAFF
len: 15; j_gene: TRBJ2-1; d_gene: -; abundance: -; v_gene: TRBV4-3; CDR3nt: TGCGCCAGCAGCCAAAGGGTGGCCGACTACAATGAGCAGTTCTTC; CDR3aa: CASSQRVADYNEQFF
len: 16; j_gene: TRBJ1-5; d_gene: TRBD1; abundance: -; v_gene: TRBV27; CDR3nt: TGTGCCAGCAGTGACACCCCGGGACAGGGATCCCAGCCCCAGCATTTT; CDR3aa: CASSDTPGQGSQPQHF
len: 14; j_gene: TRBJ1-1; d_gene: -; abundance: -; v_gene: TRBV6-5; CDR3nt: TGTGCCAGCAGTTCCTGGACAGAAGGGACTGAAGCTTTCTTT; CDR3aa: CASSSWTEGTEAFF
len: 13; j_gene: TRBJ2-5; d_gene: -; abundance: -; v_gene: TRBV5-6; CDR3nt: TGTGCCAGCAGCTTGGGGGGGCAAGAGACCCAGTACTTC; CDR3aa: CASSLGGQETQYF
len: 12; j_gene: TRBJ1-1; d_gene: -; abundance: -; v_gene: TRBV5-4; CDR3nt: TGTGCCAGCGGCGACTCTGGGGCTGAAGCTTTCTTT; CDR3aa: CASGDSGAEAFF
len: 15; j_gene: TRBJ2-7; d_gene: TRBD1; abundance: once; v_gene: TRBV7-9; CDR3nt: TGTGCCAGCAGCTTAAAGGGACAGGAGGTTGTCCAGCAGTACTTC; CDR3aa: CASSLKGQEVVQQYF
len: 16; j_gene: TRBJ2-1; d_gene: TRBD2; abundance: -; v_gene: TRBV7-2; CDR3nt: TGTGCCAGCAGCTTAAGTTTGGGACTAGCAGGCAATGAGCAGTTCTTC; CDR3aa: CASSLSLGLAGNEQFF
len: 16; j_gene: TRBJ1-1; d_gene: -; abundance: -; v_gene: TRBV27; CDR3nt: TGTGCCAGCAGTTTACCGTGGGGCGACGGGGACACTGAAGCTTTCTTT; CDR3aa: CASSLPWGDGDTEAFF